This is a list of T cell receptor beta chains from one sample in a study of response to subunit inactivated influenza vaccine. TCRdb reprocessed the RT-PCR reads with MiXCR, giving one entry per CDR3 protein. The table includes a few hundred thousand distinct CDR3 sequences, more than 7% detected once. The sequences come from PBMCs from blood, collected less than 25 months after vaccination. The source is a man aged 50-75 years who received an inactivated influenza vaccine. The CDR3 runs from the conserved cysteine through the conserved F or W. The order of the fields is J gene, D gene, V gene, CDR3 length, clone size, CDR3 DNA, CDR3 protein. A D gene is named only where the DNA matches it firmly. Not every row has a clone size; where given, it reads once, few, many or a size class.

>TRBJ2-1|NA|TRBV21-1|15|NA
TGTGCCAGCAGCAAAGTTCTAGCAGGGATCAATGAGCAGTTCTTC
CASSKVLAGINEQFF
>TRBJ2-1|TRBD2|TRBV7-6|16|few
TGTGCCAGCAGCTTAGAGGCTAGCGGGGCCTACAATGAGCAGTTCTTC
CASSLEASGAYNEQFF
>TRBJ2-2|NA|TRBV5-1|16|few
TGCGCCAGCAGCTTGGACGGGTGGGTGGACACCGGGGAGCTGTTTTTT
CASSLDGWVDTGELFF
>TRBJ2-7|NA|TRBV5-1|14|many
TGCGCCAGCAGCTTGAGAGGGATTGGGCACGAGCAGTACTTC
CASSLRGIGHEQYF
>TRBJ1-6|TRBD1|TRBV5-5|15|many
TGTGCCAGCAGCTTCTCCGGGACAGGAGGTTCACCCCTCCACTTT
CASSFSGTGGSPLHF
>TRBJ2-5|NA|TRBV29-1|13|NA
TGCAGCGCCACGACGGAGGCGCAAGAGACCCAGTACTTC
CSATTEAQETQYF
>TRBJ2-3|TRBD2|TRBV7-2|15|many
TGTGCCTCCCTTTTCACGGCGGGGGGCACAGATACGCAGTATTTT
CASLFTAGGTDTQYF
>TRBJ1-6|NA|TRBV10-3|14|NA
TGTGCCATCTCCCCGAGCTCCTATAATTCACCCCTCCACTTT
CAISPSSYNSPLHF
>TRBJ1-5|NA|TRBV12-2|18|few
TGTGCAAGTCGCTTAGAACGGACAGGGGGTTATAGCAATCAGCCCCAGCATTTT
CASRLERTGGYSNQPQHF
>TRBJ2-3|NA|TRBV7-9|14|few
TGTGCCAGCAGCTTAGTGTCCGGTTTAGATACGCAGTATTTT
CASSLVSGLDTQYF
>TRBJ2-2|NA|TRBV7-3|12|NA
TGTGCCAGCAGCCCCCGAGGCGGGGAGCTGTTTTTT
CASSPRGGELFF
>TRBJ2-7|NA|TRBV21-1|15|few
TGTGCCAGCAGCAGAACCGGGACAGGTCCTGGGGAGCAGTACTTC
CASSRTGTGPGEQYF
>TRBJ2-3|NA|TRBV6-1|16|NA
TGTGCCAGCAGCAAAGACAGGAGAGGGTCTCGAGATACGCAGTATTTT
CASSKDRRGSRDTQYF
>TRBJ2-6|NA|TRBV5-1|16|few
TGCGCCAGCAGCTTGGAGTCAGGGGCTGGGGCCAACGTCCTGACTTTC
CASSLESGAGANVLTF
>TRBJ2-1|TRBD2|TRBV27|16|NA
TGTGCCAGCACCCGAGGGACTAGCGGGAGATCGAATGAGCAGTTCTTC
CASTRGTSGRSNEQFF